Below, 20 T cell receptor beta chains from the same sample are listed, as sequenced in a study of cytomegalovirus exposure and HLA in healthy donors. PCR employed 60 Vbeta and 13 Jbeta primers. Sequenced by immunoSEQ multiplex PCR; TCRdb stores in-frame clones only, minus some. The sample contains roughly 160,000 clones, approximately 80% of which appear only once. Sequenced sample: PBMCs. The origin of the receptors is a male donor in good health and CMV-seronegative.

The chain has TRBV6-5 and TRBJ2-7; 7 bases align to TRBD2. The CDR3 runs to 14 residues. Germline trimming cut 1 base from V and 6 bases from J; bases unmatched to any gene: 6. From germline, CDR1 is MNHEY and CDR2 SVGAGI. The CDR3 region has the DNA TGTGCCAGCAGTTACTATGGTAGCGGGTCCGAGCAGTACTTC. This sequence encodes CASSYYGSGSEQYF.

This clone was recorded once. The chain links TRBV27 to TRBJ2-1; D is perhaps TRBD1 (5 bases). Germline CDR1 is MNHEY and CDR2 is SMNVEV (reference sequence). The CDR3 spans 14 residues. Trimming cost V 6 bases and J 0 bases, with 9 bases left between them. The CDR3 DNA reads TGTGCCAGCAGAAGACAGAGCTCCTACAATGAGCAGTTCTTC. Translation gives CASRRQSSYNEQFF.

The chain uses TRBV7-3 and TRBJ2-3, with TRBD2 matching over 14 bases. The CDR3 is 17 residues long. Germline CDR1 is SGHTA and CDR2 is FQGTGA. After removal of 5 bases from V and 11 bases from J, the junction contained 15 bases not matched to a gene. The chain's CDR3 is CASSPIGLAGGKGRQYF. CDR3 DNA: TGTGCCAGCAGCCCCATAGGACTAGCGGGGGGAAAGGGCCGGCAGTATTTT.

The chain has TRBV19 and TRBJ2-1, with a tentative D call TRBD2 (6 bases). The CDR3 is made up of 14 amino acids. Germline V gene lookup returns CDR1 LNHDA and CDR2 SQIVND (reference sequence). With 5 bases removed from V and 6 bases from J, the gap between germline ends came to 14 bases. The CDR3 DNA sequence: TGTGCCAGTAGTTCAGAACTGCGGGGCAATGAGCAGTTCTTC. It specifies CASSSELRGNEQFF.

The chain combines TRBV4-3 with TRBJ2-5; 8 bases fit TRBD2. Germline CDR1 and CDR2: LGHNA and YSLEER. The CDR3 has 14 amino acids. J lost 5 bases, V lost 5 bases, and 7 bases had no gene match. CDR3 residues: CASSKIRGGETQYF. In nucleotides, the CDR3 is TGCGCCAGCAGCAAAATTCGGGGGGGGGAGACCCAGTACTTC.

The rearrangement links TRBV5-8 to TRBJ2-5; TRBD1 matches at 9 bases. Germline loops: CDR1 SGHTS, CDR2 YDEGEE. The CDR3 totals 15 residues. Trimming at V came to 4 bases and at J to 4 bases, leaving 8 bases not matched to a gene. Written as DNA, the CDR3 is TGTGCCAGCAGCCCGGGACAGGGTCAAATAGAGACCCAGTACTTC. Translated, it gives CASSPGQGQIETQYF. The full variable domain, in which reference TRBV5-8 and TRBJ2-5 provide the parts outside the CDR3, is EAGVTQSPTHLIKTRGQQATLRCSPISGHTSVYWYQQALGLGLQFLLWYDEGEERNRGNFPPRFSGRQFPNYSSELNVNALELEDSALYLCASSPGQGQIETQYFGPGTRLLVL.

For this clone: Other DNA variants within this sample encode the same CDR3. The V and J genes are TRBV6-5 and TRBJ1-1; weak D call: TRBD1 (5 bases). Germline CDR1 is MNHEY and CDR2 is SVGAGI. CDR3 size: 13 residues. Trimming removed 2 bases from V and 3 bases from J, with 7 bases in between. CDR3 in amino acids: CASSYLRDTEAFF. For the CDR3, the DNA is TGTGCCAGCAGTTACCTCAGGGACACTGAAGCTTTCTTT.

This clone was recorded a few times. The CDR3 is CASSLGGDNSPLHF. CDR3 sequence (DNA): TGTGCCAGCAGCCTGGGAGGGGATAATTCACCCCTCCACTTT. This chain joins TRBV7-9 and TRBJ1-6; D possibly corresponds to TRBD1 (5 bases). CDR3 length: 14 amino acids. Per the germline V gene, CDR1 is SEHNR and CDR2 is FQNEAQ (reference sequence). Trimming left V 5 bases short and J 5 bases short, with 10 bases between.

This sequence joins TRBV7-2 and TRBJ2-7, with 11 bases identical to TRBD2. Germline V gene lookup returns CDR1 SGHTA and CDR2 FQGNSA. Trimming removed 5 bases from V and 0 bases from J; junction bases left unmatched: 6. There are 16 residues in the CDR3. The CDR3 sequence: CASSPRTSGLSYEQYF. CDR3 sequence (DNA): TGTGCCAGCAGCCCACGGACTAGCGGGCTCTCCTACGAGCAGTACTTC.

The chain combines TRBV4-1 with TRBJ2-5; D is unclear. The length of the CDR3 is 13 residues. V was clipped by 1 base and J by 2 bases, with 5 bases between them. From germline, CDR1 is MGHRA and CDR2 YSYEKL. In DNA form, the CDR3 reads TGCGCCAGCAGCCAAGTCCTACAAGAGACCCAGTACTTC. Translation gives CASSQVLQETQYF.

This clone was picked up one time. CDR3 sequence (DNA): TGTGCCAGCAGCGTGACCTGGGCAGGCTACGAGCAGTACTTC. Its translation: CASSVTWAGYEQYF. The V call is TRBV7-6, the J call TRBJ2-7; D gene uncertain. The CDR3 has 14 residues. The V end lost 5 bases, the J end lost 3 bases, and 14 bases lay between the germline ends. Germline V lookup: CDR1 SGHVS, CDR2 FNYEAQ. The whole variable domain, remainder taken from reference TRBV7-6 and TRBJ2-7, is GAGVSQSPRYKVTKRGQDVALRCDPISGHVSLYWYRQALGQGPEFLTYFNYEAQQDKSGLPNDRFSAERPEGSISTLTIQRTEQRDSAMYRCASSVTWAGYEQYFGPGTRLTVT.

This chain's CDR3 is CASSSGTGDSPLHF. The CDR3 nucleotides read TGCGCCAGCAGCTCAGGGACAGGGGATTCACCCCTCCACTTT. The chain uses TRBV5-1 and TRBJ1-6; 10 bases are shared with TRBD1. The CDR3 totals 14 residues. Looked up from germline, CDR1 is SGHRS and CDR2 is YFSETQ. V shed 3 bases and J 8 bases; nucleotides not matched to a gene: 2.

The chain has TRBV5-4 and TRBJ2-1, with TRBD2 matching 10 bases. CDR1 and CDR2 from the germline V gene are SGHNT and YYREEE (reference sequence). The CDR3 has 16 residues. Trimming took 5 bases from V and 4 from J; bases not matched to a gene: 9. The DNA of the CDR3 is TGTGCCAGCAGTCCCCGACTAGCGGGTTCGTACAATGAGCAGTTCTTC. Residues: CASSPRLAGSYNEQFF.

This chain links TRBV30 with TRBJ1-3, with D maybe TRBD1 (5 bases). The ends were cut back, 3 bases at V and 2 bases at J, with 14 bases in the middle. Germline V CDR1 and CDR2: GTSNPN, SVGIG (reference sequence). CDR3 length: 15 amino acids. CDR3 in amino acids: CAWRRQGGAGNTIYF. The DNA for the CDR3 is TGTGCCTGGAGACGCCAGGGCGGAGCTGGAAACACCATATATTTT.

The chain recombines TRBV5-8 with TRBJ1-2; D is possibly TRBD1 (6 bases). Trimming stripped 4 bases from V and 3 bases from J, with 13 bases between. The CDR3 runs 14 residues. Germline V gives CDR1 SGHTS, CDR2 YDEGEE. The CDR3 spells CASSLGGYDYGYTF. The CDR3 nucleotides are TGTGCCAGCAGCCTAGGGGGTTACGACTATGGCTACACCTTC. Variable domain in full (rest from reference TRBV5-8 and TRBJ1-2): EAGVTQSPTHLIKTRGQQATLRCSPISGHTSVYWYQQALGLGLQFLLWYDEGEERNRGNFPPRFSGRQFPNYSSELNVNALELEDSALYLCASSLGGYDYGYTFGSGTRLTVV.

The chain employs TRBV10-3 and TRBJ2-2; 7 nucleotides align to TRBD1. Germline CDR1 reads ENHRY; CDR2 reads SYGVKD. V lost 4 bases and J lost 3; bases outside the gene matches: 5. The CDR3 covers 15 residues. Written as DNA, the CDR3 is TGTGCCATCAGTGCGATGACAGGGCACACCGGGGAGCTGTTTTTT. This codes for CAISAMTGHTGELFF.

The chain uses TRBV25-1 and TRBJ2-2, with TRBD1 matching over 7 bases. The germline V gene encodes CDR1 MGHDK and CDR2 SYGVNS. The CDR3 is 14 residues long. V lost 6 bases, J lost 4 bases, and 5 bases stayed unmatched. CDR3 residues: CASSRQGSTGELFF. The CDR3 DNA reads as TGTGCCAGCAGCCGACAGGGAAGCACCGGGGAGCTGTTTTTT.

The chain is built from TRBV9 and TRBJ2-7; the D gene is possibly TRBD2 (6 bases). This CDR3 has 14 residues. CDR1 and CDR2 (germline): SGDLS, YYNGEE. The ends were cut back, 3 bases at V and 2 bases at J, with 12 bases in the middle. The CDR3 here is CASSALGGAYEQYF. The CDR3, as DNA: TGTGCCAGCAGCGCACTTGGCGGGGCCTACGAGCAGTACTTC.

This chain joins TRBV7-2 and TRBJ1-2, with a weak D call TRBD1 (6 bases). Germline V CDR1 and CDR2: SGHTA, FQGNSA. This CDR3 contains 12 residues. V lost 3 bases and J 6 bases, leaving 8 bases between the germline ends. The CDR3 nucleotides read TGTGCCAGCAGCTTCAGGGGAAATGGCTACACCTTC. It is translated as CASSFRGNGYTF.

This chain joins TRBV30 and TRBJ2-7; D is uncertain. CDR1 and CDR2 from the germline V gene are GTSNPN and SVGIG (reference sequence). The V gene lost 0 bases and the J gene lost 2 bases, with 11 bases spanning the gap. This CDR3 region has 14 residues. The CDR3 bases are TGTGCCTGGAGTGTACCCCACGAGGCCTACGAGCAGTACTTC. This translates into CAWSVPHEAYEQYF.